One and the same sample provided the 10 T cell receptor beta chains below, sequenced in a study of tumor-infiltrating lymphocytes in primary liver carcinoma (dated by TCRdb to 2016 to 2017). Without any cell sorting, total RNA and DNA were co-extracted from approximately 20-30 mg of bulk tissue using the AllPrep DNA/RNA mini kit. The sequencer listed for this sample is Illumina HiSeq 2500. Using a constant-region primer and ProtoScript II reverse transcriptase, TCRbeta-specific cDNA was reverse-transcribed from around 520 ng total RNA. TCRbeta libraries were built with three nested multiplex PCR rounds, a slightly modified ARM-PCR procedure. The first two PCR rounds used multiplex TRBV1-TRBV30 forward primers with a Cbeta reverse primer, each for 10 to 11 cycles. In-frame beta chains were kept once TCRdb had trimmed the public reads at Q25 with fastp and called clones with MiXCR. Identical CDR3 protein sequences are pooled into one entry, listed with their most common genes and DNA. Present in this sample are roughly 57,000 distinct CDR3 sequences, 60% to 85% of which were seen just once. The ten biggest clones cover just over 55% of the sample.

Sample: liver tumor tissue from sampling region 2. This specimen's cell subset or site label, interpreted: tumor region T2, inferior pole. The receptors shown here come from a middle-aged man with primary liver carcinoma and hepatitis B virus infection.

Notes on this clonotype: One junction end does not reproduce the germline sequence, and a read error may be involved. The genes are TRBV11-2 and TRBJ2-2; TRBD2 matches at 7 bases. The CDR3 contains 16 residues. The germline V gene has CDR1 SGHAT and CDR2 FQNNGV. The CDR3 here is CASSLETGLVTGELLF. The DNA for the CDR3 is TGTGCCAGCAGCTTAGAAACCGGACTAGTCACCGGGGAGCTGCTTTTT.

CDR3 bases: TGCAGCGTTGGCGGGGTGGGGCGGCCCCAGCATTTT. Translating it yields CSVGGVGRPQHF. The V call is TRBV29-1, the J call TRBJ1-5; D is perhaps TRBD1 (5 bases). Germline V gives CDR1 SQVTM, CDR2 ANQGSEA. The CDR3 extends over 12 amino acids. V was pared by 4 bases and J by 9 bases, with 13 bases between.

The chain combines TRBV28 with TRBJ2-6; 7 bases are a match to TRBD1. The trim removed 6 bases at V and 0 bases at J, leaving 8 bases unmatched. The CDR3 covers 17 residues. Germline V CDR1 and CDR2: MDHEN, SYDVKM. The CDR3 nucleotides are TGTGCCAGCAGATCCATAGGGGGCAGCTCTGGGGCCAACGTCCTGACTTTC. As protein: CASRSIGGSSGANVLTF.

For this clonotype: The conserved final phenylalanine or tryptophan is absent from the CDR3, which likely points to a read error. V and J are TRBV5-5 and TRBJ2-1; D is unresolved. CDR1 and CDR2 (germline): SGHKS, YYEKEE (reference sequence). This CDR3 region has 15 residues. CDR3 coding DNA: TGTGCCAACAGCTTGGTTCCCGGACGGTACAATGAACAGTTCCTC. As protein: CANSLVPGRYNEQFL.

About this clonotype itself: The germline gene is not matched at one end of the junction; a read error may be the cause. The chain carries TRBV4-1 and TRBJ2-3; 10 nucleotides align to TRBD2. Looked up from germline, CDR1 is MGHRA and CDR2 is YSYEKL. This CDR3 comprises 18 residues. The CDR3 spells CAGSQTTALAGVTDTQYF. The CDR3, as DNA: TGCGCCGGCAGTCAGACCACTGCCCTAGCGGGAGTCACCGATACGCAGTATTTT.

V and J are TRBV11-2 and TRBJ2-5, with 8 bases aligning to TRBD2. In germline, CDR1 is SGHAT, CDR2 FQNNGV. This CDR3 region has 16 residues. The CDR3 DNA reads as TGTGTCAGGAGCCAAATTCCTGGCGGGAGGAAAGAGACCCAGTACTTC. It is translated as CVRSQIPGGRKETQYF.

This clonotype came up a few times. At one boundary the junction diverges from the germline segment, which might be a read error. The gene calls are TRBV28 and TRBJ1-2; D remains unclear. CDR1 and CDR2 (germline): MDHEN, SYDVKM. CDR3 size: 13 residues. This CDR3 is CASSLSFKVGCTF. The CDR3 DNA is TGTGCCAGCAGTTTAAGCTTTAAGGTTGGCTGCACCTTC.

As for this clonotype: The junction shows a germline mismatch at one end, possibly a read error. The chain combines TRBV12-3 or TRBV12-4 with TRBJ2-4; tentative D call: TRBD2 (5 bases). CDR3 length: 14 amino acids. The CDR3 here is CASSLASLLNIQYF. CDR3 in DNA: TGTGCCAGCAGTCTAGCCTCCCTACTAAACATTCAGTACTTC.

About this clonotype: A junction boundary mismatches the germline segment, possibly from a read error. The chain uses TRBV6-1 and TRBJ2-1, with 8 positions matching TRBD2. The CDR3 length is 17 residues. Germline CDR1 MNHNS, CDR2 SASEGT. The CDR3 sequence is CACSERALRGLAREQFF. The CDR3 nucleotides read TGTGCCTGCAGTGAACGAGCTTTAAGAGGACTAGCAAGGGAGCAGTTCTTC.

For this clonotype: A much larger clone sits a single nucleotide away, making a read error possible. The V and J genes are TRBV5-1 and TRBJ1-1; D unclear. CDR1 and CDR2 from the germline V gene are SGHRS and YFSETQ. The CDR3 covers 14 residues. CDR3 sequence: CAGSFWTEDTEAFF. The DNA for the CDR3 is TGCGCCGGCAGCTTCTGGACGGAGGACACTGAAGCTTTCTTT.